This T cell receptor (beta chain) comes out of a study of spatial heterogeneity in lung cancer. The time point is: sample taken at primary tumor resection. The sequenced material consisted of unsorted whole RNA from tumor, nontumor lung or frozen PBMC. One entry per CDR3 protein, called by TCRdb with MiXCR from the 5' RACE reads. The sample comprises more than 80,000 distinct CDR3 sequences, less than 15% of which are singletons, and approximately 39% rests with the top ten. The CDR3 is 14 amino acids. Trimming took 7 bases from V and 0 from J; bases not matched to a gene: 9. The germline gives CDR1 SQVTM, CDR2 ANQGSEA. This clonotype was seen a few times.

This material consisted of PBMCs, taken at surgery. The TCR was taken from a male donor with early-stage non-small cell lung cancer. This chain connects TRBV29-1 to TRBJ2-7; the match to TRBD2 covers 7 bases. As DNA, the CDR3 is TGCAGCGCTGCTAGCGGTATAAGCTCCTACGAGCAGTACTTC. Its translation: CSAASGISSYEQYF.